These T cell receptor beta chains were read from a single sample in a study of shared clonotypes between healthy human individuals. Profiled with immunoSEQ multiplex PCR; TCRdb holds only in-frame clones, not every one. Of 1 million to 1.2 million clones in the sample, 60% to 80% were seen once. Sequencing was carried out using memory CD4+ T cells from PBMCs. The receptor set was obtained from a man aged 18 to 29 in good health. Some clones in this sample may be carry-over from other donors' samples. CDR3s include the opening cysteine and the closing phenylalanine or tryptophan. D genes are given only for firm matches. Size values are once, few and many counts, or a class for expanded clones, and some rows have none.

cdr3_length	v_call	d_call	j_call	clone_size	cdr3_nt	cdr3_aa
16	TRBV5-1	-	TRBJ1-1	once	TGCGCCAGCAGCTTGGTTTTCCCAGGTTATAACACTGAAGCTTTCTTT	CASSLVFPGYNTEAFF
15	TRBV12-2	-	TRBJ2-7	-	TGTGCAAGTCGCTATAGCGTAAAACATCCCTACGAGCAGTACTTC	CASRYSVKHPYEQYF
14	TRBV10-3	TRBD1	TRBJ2-5	once	TGTGCCACCACCTATGGCAGGGGGCAAGAGACCCAGTACTTC	CATTYGRGQETQYF
13	TRBV5-1	-	TRBJ2-1	-	TGCGCCAGCAGCTTAGACATCTACAATGAGCAGTTCTTC	CASSLDIYNEQFF
18	TRBV15	-	TRBJ1-1	-	TGTGCCACCAGCAGGGTCCTCAGGGACGGGGCTGGGCACACTGAAGCTTTCTTT	CATSRVLRDGAGHTEAFF
15	TRBV5-4	-	TRBJ2-3	-	TGTGCCAGCAGCTTGGGAACGGGAGCCACAGATACGCAGTATTTT	CASSLGTGATDTQYF
15	TRBV10-3	-	TRBJ2-7	-	TGTGCCATCAGTGAGGTGGCCAGCCTCTCCTACGAGCAGTACTTC	CAISEVASLSYEQYF
14	TRBV5-1	-	TRBJ1-4	-	TGCGCCAGCAGCCTCAGGGTCGACGGAGAAAAACTGTTTTTT	CASSLRVDGEKLFF
15	TRBV18	-	TRBJ1-1	-	TGTGCCAGCTCACCGATACTGATCATGAACACTGAAGCTTTCTTT	CASSPILIMNTEAFF
15	TRBV6-5	TRBD1	TRBJ2-7	-	TGTGCCAGCAGACTCGGGACAGGCGATCCCTACGAGCAGTACTTC	CASRLGTGDPYEQYF
16	TRBV4-1	TRBD1	TRBJ2-7	-	TGCGCCAGCAGCCAGGCTTGGAGACAGGGGGCTTGGGAGCAGTACTTC	CASSQAWRQGAWEQYF
13	TRBV6-6	-	TRBJ1-1	-	TGTGCCAGCAGTTACCAGGGGACCACTGAAGCTTTCTTT	CASSYQGTTEAFF
16	TRBV4-2	TRBD2	TRBJ2-1	-	TGTGCCAGCAGCTCCCTAGCGGGATTTCTGGGGAATGAGCAGTTCTTC	CASSSLAGFLGNEQFF
13	TRBV6-4	-	TRBJ2-3	-	TGTGCCAGCAGTTGGACGATTAGGGATACGCAGTATTTT	CASSWTIRDTQYF
14	TRBV18	TRBD1	TRBJ2-7	-	TGTGCCAGCTCACCGACAGGGATCCCCTACGAGCAGTACTTC	CASSPTGIPYEQYF
16	TRBV18	-	TRBJ2-7	-	TGTGCCAGCTCACCACCGGATGGGGTGAGTTTCTCCGAGCAGTACTTC	CASSPPDGVSFSEQYF
14	TRBV4-2	-	TRBJ2-5	once	TGTGCCAGCAGCCAAGAGTTAGTGAAAGAGACCCAGTACTTC	CASSQELVKETQYF
16	TRBV29-1	TRBD2	TRBJ2-1	many	TGCAGCGTTGAAGACGTTGGGACTAGCGGGAGGAATGAGCAGTTCTTC	CSVEDVGTSGRNEQFF
15	TRBV4-2	TRBD2	TRBJ2-5	-	TGTGCCAGCAGCCAAGCACTAGCGGGAGGGGAGACCCAGTACTTC	CASSQALAGGETQYF
13	TRBV10-2	-	TRBJ1-1	many	TGCGCCAGCAGTCCGACAGGGAACACTGAAGCTTTCTTT	CASSPTGNTEAFF
17	TRBV28	-	TRBJ2-1	-	TGTGCCAGCAAAACGACTACAGGGAGGGGTCCTAACAATGAGCAGTTCTTC	CASKTTTGRGPNNEQFF
16	TRBV4-1	TRBD2	TRBJ2-3	-	TGCGCCAGCAGCCAAGACCGAGCGGGGATCACAGATACGCAGTATTTT	CASSQDRAGITDTQYF
15	TRBV5-8	-	TRBJ2-1	-	TGTGCCAGCAGCTTGGTCGTCAGGGCCTACAATGAGCAGTTCTTC	CASSLVVRAYNEQFF
12	TRBV18	-	TRBJ1-2	-	TGTGCCAGCTCACCCGATGGGGATGGCTACACCTTC	CASSPDGDGYTF
14	TRBV5-4	-	TRBJ2-7	-	TGTGCCAGATACTCACCTGTGGTCTCCTACGAGCAGTACTTC	CARYSPVVSYEQYF
12	TRBV5-1	-	TRBJ2-7	-	TGCGCCAGCAGCCCCGGACCCGACGAGCAGTACTTC	CASSPGPDEQYF
14	TRBV28	-	TRBJ2-5	-	TGTGCCAGCAGTTTATCTGGGGACTGGAAGACCCAGTACTTC	CASSLSGDWKTQYF
15	TRBV28	-	TRBJ2-1	-	TGTGCCAGCGGCAGTGGGGCAGGGGGGCTGGATGAGCAGTTCTTC	CASGSGAGGLDEQFF
15	TRBV11-2	-	TRBJ2-3	-	TGTGCCAGCAGCCACTGGGCCTTGGGCACAGATACGCAGTATTTT	CASSHWALGTDTQYF
14	TRBV5-4	-	TRBJ1-3	-	TGTGCCAGCAGCTTGGGCCAAAGCGGAAACACCATATATTTT	CASSLGQSGNTIYF
16	TRBV27	TRBD1	TRBJ2-7	-	TGTGCCAGCAGTCCAAACCTCCAGGGGGCCCCCTACGAGCAGTACTTC	CASSPNLQGAPYEQYF
15	TRBV2	TRBD1	TRBJ2-5	-	TGTGCCAGCAGAACCCGGACAGGGGGCGAAGAGACCCAGTACTTC	CASRTRTGGEETQYF
14	TRBV6-6	TRBD1	TRBJ2-3	-	TGTGCCAGCAGTTGGGACAGGGGGGCAGATACGCAGTATTTT	CASSWDRGADTQYF
13	TRBV5-4	TRBD1	TRBJ2-7	-	TGTGCCAGCAGCTCCCGGGACAGGGACGAGCAGTACTTC	CASSSRDRDEQYF
16	TRBV19	TRBD2	TRBJ2-1	-	TGTGCCAGTAGTCCCTGGACTAGCGGGGGGTACAATGAGCAGTTCTTC	CASSPWTSGGYNEQFF
14	TRBV10-1	-	TRBJ2-5	-	TGCGCCAGCAGTTCTGACAGGATGGGTGAGACCCAGTACTTC	CASSSDRMGETQYF
15	TRBV7-7	-	TRBJ2-1	-	TGTGCCAGCAGCTCGGACTTTAGCTCCTACAATGAGCAGTTCTTC	CASSSDFSSYNEQFF
11	TRBV10-3	-	TRBJ2-5	few	TGTGCCTCGGGAGTAGAAGAGACCCAGTACTTC	CASGVEETQYF
17	TRBV18	-	TRBJ1-5	-	TGTGCCAGCTCACCTTCCATGGTAAATGGGGGGGATCAGCCCCAGCATTTT	CASSPSMVNGGDQPQHF
14	TRBV11-3	TRBD1	TRBJ2-3	-	TGTGCCAGCAGCTCGGGACAGGGGAGAGATACGCAGTATTTT	CASSSGQGRDTQYF
17	TRBV19	TRBD2	TRBJ2-2	-	TGTGCCAGTACGATCCCGCGGGAGGGCCGGGACACCGGGGAGCTGTTTTTT	CASTIPREGRDTGELFF
15	TRBV7-2	TRBD1	TRBJ2-7	many	TGTGCCAGCAGCTCACTACCGGGACAGTCCTACGAGCAGTACTTC	CASSSLPGQSYEQYF
17	TRBV14	-	TRBJ2-1	-	TGTGCCAGCAGCCCATCCCGGTGGGGCACTCGAGCCAATGAGCGGTTCTTC	CASSPSRWGTRANERFF
15	TRBV9	-	TRBJ2-2	-	TGTGCCAGCAGCGTAGGGGGGAGTTGGTCCGGGGAGCTGTTTTTT	CASSVGGSWSGELFF
11	TRBV7-9	-	TRBJ2-1	few	TGTGCCAGCAGTCGAGCACGAGGGGAGTTCTTC	CASSRARGEFF